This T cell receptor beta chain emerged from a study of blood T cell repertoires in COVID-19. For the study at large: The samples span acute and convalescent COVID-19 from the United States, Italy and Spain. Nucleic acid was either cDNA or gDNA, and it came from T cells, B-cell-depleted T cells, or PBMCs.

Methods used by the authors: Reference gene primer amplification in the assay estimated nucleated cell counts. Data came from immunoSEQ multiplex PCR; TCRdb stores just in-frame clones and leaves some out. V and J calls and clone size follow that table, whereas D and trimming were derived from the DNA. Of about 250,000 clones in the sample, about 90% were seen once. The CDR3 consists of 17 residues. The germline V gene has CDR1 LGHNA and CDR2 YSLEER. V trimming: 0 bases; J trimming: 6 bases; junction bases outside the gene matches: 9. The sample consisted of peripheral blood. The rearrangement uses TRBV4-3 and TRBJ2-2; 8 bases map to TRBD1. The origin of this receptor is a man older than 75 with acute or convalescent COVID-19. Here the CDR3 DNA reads TGCGCCAGCAGCCAAGATATAGCGACAGGGGTTTCCGGGGAGCTGTTTTTT. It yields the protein CASSQDIATGVSGELFF.